The 3 T cell receptor beta chains given below trace back to one sample, sequenced in a study of regulatory T cells in long-lasting Graves disease. Construction of TCR beta libraries relied on iRepertoire HTBI primers and on Arm-PCR targeting CDR3 regions. TCRdb redid the calling of the multiplex PCR reads with MiXCR, one entry per CDR3 protein. The data contain about 660,000 distinct CDR3 sequences, around 30% of them singletons. Indicated time point: persistent/refractory GD, antithyroid drugs over 5 years with positive TRAb. Extracted PBMC RNA gave rise to the TCR library. The specimen was peripheral blood mononuclear cells (PBMCs), collected when the disease was refractory, from a patient treated with antithyroid drugs. These receptor sequences come from a female donor with Graves disease.

This clonotype was seen a few times. V gene TRBV9 combines with J gene TRBJ1-5; D unclear. Deletions cut 4 bases from V and 3 bases from J, with 17 bases between. This CDR3 contains 16 residues. From germline, CDR1 is SGDLS and CDR2 YYNGEE. This chain's CDR3 is CASSSGGKAVNQPQHF. CDR3 DNA sequence: TGTGCCAGCAGCTCCGGCGGGAAGGCCGTCAATCAGCCCCAGCATTTT. The variable domain in full, completed from reference TRBV9 and TRBJ1-5, reads DSGVTQTPKHLITATGQRVTLRCSPRSGDLSVYWYQQSLDQGLQFLIQYYNGEERAKGNILERFSAQQFPDLHSELNLSSLELGDSALYFCASSSGGKAVNQPQHFGDGTRLSIL.

This clonotype was seen a few times. The gene calls are TRBV12-5 and TRBJ1-5; D remains ambiguous. Germline CDR1 and CDR2: LGHNT and FRNRAP. V lost 6 bases and J 1 base, leaving 16 bases between the germline ends. The CDR3 loop spans 16 amino acids. The CDR3 loop is CASGRRDRGSNQPQHF. The CDR3 DNA reads TGTGCTAGTGGCCGAAGAGATCGAGGGAGCAATCAGCCCCAGCATTTT. Variable domain in full (rest from reference TRBV12-5 and TRBJ1-5): DARVTQTPRHKVTEMGQEVTMRCQPILGHNTVFWYRQTMMQGLELLAYFRNRAPLDDSGMPKDRFSAEMPDATLATLKIQPSEPRDSAVYFCASGRRDRGSNQPQHFGDGTRLSIL.

The chain employs TRBV3-1 and TRBJ1-2, with D maybe TRBD1 (6 bases). Trimming took 1 base from V and 2 from J, leaving 8 bases between them. From germline, CDR1 is LGHDT and CDR2 YNNKEL (reference sequence). This CDR3 comprises 14 residues. The CDR3 nucleotides read TGTGCCAGCAGCCAAGCAGGGGCCAACTATGGCTACACCTTC. It codes for CASSQAGANYGYTF.